The 29 T cell receptor beta chains below come from one sample, sequenced in a study of blood T cell repertoires in COVID-19. TCRdb's copy holds only in-frame clones and misses some; the assay was immunoSEQ multiplex PCR. The profile shows about 80,000 clones, around 80% of them singletons. Sequenced sample: peripheral blood. These receptor sequences come from a man aged 55 to 70 with COVID-19, enrolled during active disease.

The V gene is TRBV5-1, the J gene TRBJ1-3; 9 nucleotides match TRBD1. The germline gives CDR1 SGHRS, CDR2 YFSETQ. CDR3 length equals 16 residues. V shed 4 bases, J shed 8 bases, and the junction held 13 bases outside the gene matches. The chain's CDR3 is CASSRTGTGSMDTIYF. As DNA, the CDR3 is TGCGCCAGCAGCCGCACCGGGACAGGGAGTATGGACACCATATATTTT.

The chain joins TRBV29-1 to TRBJ2-6, with 7 nucleotides matching TRBD2. The CDR3 is 15 amino acids. V lost 6 bases to trimming and J lost 1 base; unmatched junction nucleotides: 6. CDR1 is SQVTM, CDR2 ANQGSEA, per germline. The CDR3 bases are TGCAGCGTCGGGGGAGGGCATTCTGGGGCCAACGTCCTGACTTTC. This codes for CSVGGGHSGANVLTF.

This chain uses TRBV20-1 with TRBJ1-1, with D possibly being TRBD1 (5 bases). Trimming cost V 8 bases and J 5 bases, with 12 bases left between them. Per the germline V gene, CDR1 is DFQATT and CDR2 is SNEGSKA (reference sequence). The length of the CDR3 is 11 residues. DNA for the CDR3: TGCAGTAAAGCTCGGGGGACTGAAGCTTTCTTT. Translation gives CSKARGTEAFF.

This sequence joins TRBV5-6 and TRBJ2-3; D is perhaps TRBD2 (5 bases). Germline loops: CDR1 SGHDT, CDR2 YYEEEE. Trimming took off 7 bases at V and 5 bases at J, with 11 bases between the two ends. The CDR3 extends over 12 amino acids. CDR3 nucleotides: TGTGCCAGCGTATCCCGGGGAGATACGCAGTATTTT. The encoded protein is CASVSRGDTQYF.

The chain is built from TRBV3-1 (or the pseudogene TRBV3-2) and TRBJ1-2; 7 nucleotides agree with TRBD1. The CDR3 spans 13 residues. Germline loops: CDR1 LGHDT, CDR2 YNNKEL (reference sequence). V was clipped by 4 bases and J by 5 bases; unmatched bases: 4. CDR3 bases: TGTGCCAGCAGCCCTGGACAGGCGTATGGCTACACCTTC. Its translation: CASSPGQAYGYTF.

This chain uses TRBV12-2 with TRBJ2-7; TRBD2 is taken as the D call from the table, unchecked against the DNA. TRBV12-2 counts as a pseudogene. The CDR3 has 14 residues. The CDR3: CASRSPGLYYEQYF. In DNA, the CDR3 is TGTGCAAGTCGCAGTCCGGGACTTTACTACGAGCAGTACTTC.

V gene TRBV27 combines with J gene TRBJ2-7; 7 positions agree with TRBD2. V shed 4 bases and J 6 bases; nucleotides not matched to a gene: 3. The CDR3 totals 12 residues. The V gene's germline CDR1 is MNHEY and CDR2 SMNVEV (reference sequence). CDR3 nucleotides: TGTGCCAGCAGTTCGGGGGGAGCCGAGCAGTACTTC. Encoded protein: CASSSGGAEQYF.

The chain combines TRBV11-3 with TRBJ2-2, with 7 nucleotides matching TRBD2. The germline V gene encodes CDR1 SGHNT and CDR2 YENEEA. V gave up 8 bases and J gave up 4 bases; unmatched junction bases: 7. This CDR3 comprises 14 residues. The CDR3 DNA is TGTGCCAGCGGCCGGAGGGAGGGCACCGGGGAGCTGTTTTTT. Its protein product is CASGRREGTGELFF. Full variable domain (outside the CDR3, taken from reference TRBV11-3 and TRBJ2-2): EAGVVQSPRYKIIEKKQPVAFWCNPISGHNTLYWYLQNLGQGPELLIRYENEEAVDDSQLPKDRFSAERLKGVDSTLKIQPAELGDSAVYLCASGRREGTGELFFGEGSRLTVL.

The CDR3 here is CASSLEEPDFYGYTF. The CDR3 DNA follows: TGTGCCAGCAGCTTGGAGGAGCCTGATTTCTATGGCTACACCTTC. This chain connects TRBV5-6 to TRBJ1-2; D is undetermined. The CDR3 covers 15 residues. Germline CDR1 and CDR2: SGHDT and YYEEEE. V gave up 0 bases and J gave up 4 bases, with 13 bases separating them.

The V and J genes are TRBV18 and TRBJ2-4, with TRBD2 identical over 8 bases. J was trimmed by 0 bases and V by 4 bases; bases with no gene match: 5. The germline V gene has CDR1 KGHSH and CDR2 LQKENI. The CDR3 has 16 amino acids. CDR3 loop: CASSLDSGGAKNIQYF. The CDR3 coding sequence is TGTGCCAGCTCACTCGACAGCGGGGGAGCCAAAAACATTCAGTACTTC.

In this sample, this clone turned up once. The chain's CDR3 is CSVLNRGGVYEQYF. The CDR3 DNA follows: TGCAGCGTCCTGAACAGGGGTGGGGTCTACGAGCAGTACTTC. J is TRBJ2-7 and V is TRBV29-1; 7 bases agree with TRBD1. V shed 6 bases and J 3 bases; nucleotides not matched to a gene: 11. CDR3 length: 14 amino acids. In germline, CDR1 is SQVTM, CDR2 ANQGSEA.

The chain uses TRBV12-3 or TRBV12-4 and TRBJ2-7, with a weak D call TRBD1 (6 bases). Trimming cost V 5 bases and J 8 bases, with 13 bases left between them. The CDR3 consists of 12 residues. In nucleotides, the CDR3 is TGTGCCAGCAGTAACAGGGCCGGGAAGCAGTACTTC. Protein product: CASSNRAGKQYF.

The rearrangement uses TRBV12-3 or TRBV12-4 and TRBJ1-5; 7 bases agree with TRBD1. V was pared by 5 bases and J by 5 bases, with 3 bases of the junction left unmatched. This CDR3 comprises 13 residues. For the CDR3, the DNA is TGTGCCAGCAGTCTCGACAGGGATCAGCCCCAGCATTTT. Its translation is CASSLDRDQPQHF.

CDR3 sequence: CASSPFGTGTREQYF. CDR3 bases: TGTGCCAGCAGTCCCTTCGGGACAGGGACTCGGGAGCAGTACTTC. The V and J genes are TRBV6-5 and TRBJ2-7; 9 bases map to TRBD1. This CDR3 is built from 15 residues. CDR1 is MNHEY and CDR2 is SVGAGI in the germline V gene. Trimming cost V 5 bases and J 7 bases; bases outside gene matches: 12.

This rearrangement joins TRBV2 to TRBJ2-3, with TRBD2 matching 9 bases. This CDR3 contains 16 residues. Germline CDR1 SNHLY, CDR2 FYNNEI. V was clipped by 5 bases and J by 3 bases; unmatched bases: 9. In nucleotides, the CDR3 is TGTGCCAGCAGTCCAGCGGGGGGCGCCTCGACAGATACGCAGTATTTT. Its translation: CASSPAGGASTDTQYF. The full variable domain, in which reference TRBV2 and TRBJ2-3 provide the parts outside the CDR3, is EPEVTQTPSHQVTQMGQEVILRCVPISNHLYFYWYRQILGQKVEFLVSFYNNEISEKSEIFDDQFSVERPDGSNFTLKIRSTKLEDSAMYFCASSPAGGASTDTQYFGPGTRLTVL.

The V gene is TRBV7-3, the J gene TRBJ2-1; the D gene is possibly TRBD1 (6 bases). The V end was cut by 6 bases, the J end by 3 bases, with 15 bases between. This CDR3 region has 15 residues. Germline CDR1 SGHTA, CDR2 FQGTGA. CDR3 protein: CASRLATGHYNEQFF. The CDR3 nucleotides are TGTGCCAGCAGGCTTGCAACAGGGCACTACAATGAGCAGTTCTTC.

The chain recombines TRBV19 with TRBJ1-5; D is perhaps TRBD1 (5 bases). Germline CDR1 LNHDA, CDR2 SQIVND (reference sequence). Trimming pared 7 bases from V and 3 bases from J, leaving 13 bases between. The CDR3 runs to 14 residues. The CDR3 spells CASTGGRDNQPQHF. The CDR3 DNA follows: TGTGCCAGTACCGGGGGACGAGACAATCAGCCCCAGCATTTT.

The V and J genes are TRBV9 and TRBJ2-4; 8 positions agree with TRBD1. Germline-derived CDR1 and CDR2 are SGDLS and YYNGEE. CDR3 size: 16 residues. V was clipped by 0 bases and J by 8 bases; unmatched bases: 10. The CDR3 reads CASSVGTGGEGDIQYF. Written as DNA, the CDR3 is TGTGCCAGCAGCGTAGGAACAGGGGGTGAGGGAGACATTCAGTACTTC.

The chain combines TRBV27 with TRBJ2-3, with a possible D match to TRBD1 (5 bases). Trimming took off 3 bases at V and 1 base at J, with 8 bases between the two ends. Germline-derived CDR1 and CDR2 are MNHEY and SMNVEV (reference sequence). CDR3 length: 14 amino acids. The DNA for the CDR3 is TGTGCCAGCAGTTTCCCGACAGGCACAGATACGCAGTATTTT. Its protein is CASSFPTGTDTQYF.

Comments on this clone: Different DNA sequences within this sample yield the same CDR3. The chain employs TRBV2 and TRBJ1-5; TRBD1 matches at 10 bases. V shed 4 bases and J 7 bases; nucleotides not matched to a gene: 4. This CDR3 is built from 14 residues. Germline assignment: CDR1 SNHLY and CDR2 FYNNEI. CDR3 DNA sequence: TGTGCCAGCAGTGGACAGGGGGCTGGACAGCCCCAGCATTTT. Its protein is CASSGQGAGQPQHF.

The chain couples TRBV27 to TRBJ2-1; TRBD1 matches 8 bases. Germline lookup yields CDR1 MNHEY and CDR2 SMNVEV (reference sequence). The ends lost 5 bases at V and 7 bases at J; junction bases unmatched: 13. This CDR3 has 16 residues. In DNA, the CDR3 is TGTGCCAGCAGTCGCGACTCCGGGACAGGTAAAAATGAGCAGTTCTTC. Protein sequence: CASSRDSGTGKNEQFF.

This clone occurred many times. The J gene is TRBJ1-2, the V gene TRBV6-5; a weak D match, TRBD1 (5 bases). Germline-derived CDR1 and CDR2 are MNHEY and SVGAGI. The CDR3 extends over 13 amino acids. V was clipped by 6 bases and J by 8 bases, with 16 bases between them. The CDR3 region has the DNA TGTGCCAGCAGCTCAACCGGGGGACTCGGCTACACCTTC. Translation gives CASSSTGGLGYTF.

The chain employs TRBV3-1 (or the pseudogene TRBV3-2) and TRBJ2-2; 8 bases are a match to TRBD1. CDR1 and CDR2 (germline): LGHDT, YNNKEL (reference sequence). The CDR3 is 16 amino acids. After removal of 1 base from V and 13 bases from J, the junction contained 14 bases not matched to a gene. The CDR3: CASSQVRDRPSAGLFF. The CDR3 nucleotides are TGTGCCAGCAGCCAAGTCAGGGACAGGCCCAGCGCGGGGCTGTTTTTT.

This chain connects TRBV7-8 to TRBJ2-7, with 7 positions matching TRBD2. The CDR3 totals 15 residues. Unmatched junction bases numbered 9, after V lost 2 bases and J lost 5 bases. Per the germline V gene, CDR1 is SGHVS and CDR2 is FQNEAQ. CDR3 protein: CASSLRGSFNDEQYF. CDR3 nucleotide sequence: TGTGCCAGCAGCTTACGCGGGAGTTTCAACGACGAGCAGTACTTC.

Comment on this clone: One end of the junction is discordant with germline, which a read error may explain. This sequence joins TRBV7-7 and TRBJ1-5; 8 bases line up with TRBD1. CDR1 and CDR2 (germline): SSHAT, FNYEAQ (reference sequence). The CDR3 covers 13 residues. Written as DNA, the CDR3 is TGTGCTAGCAGCTCCGACAGGGGCCAGCCCCAGCATTTT. Translating it yields CASSSDRGQPQHF.

The chain joins TRBV7-3 to TRBJ2-5; maybe TRBD2 (6 bases). This CDR3 has 14 amino acids. The ends were cut back, 2 bases at V and 5 bases at J, with 12 bases in the middle. Germline CDR1 reads SGHTA; CDR2 reads FQGTGA. The CDR3 loop reads CASSLAGGTETQYF. For the CDR3, the DNA is TGTGCCAGCAGCTTAGCCGGGGGAACGGAGACCCAGTACTTC.

In this sample, this clone turned up a few times. The genes are TRBV19 and TRBJ2-1; 9 nucleotides match TRBD2. In germline, CDR1 is LNHDA, CDR2 SQIVND (reference sequence). The CDR3 is 16 amino acids. Trimming took 5 bases from V and 4 from J; bases not matched to a gene: 9. The CDR3 spells CASSPAAAGGYNEQFF. As DNA, the CDR3 is TGTGCCAGTAGTCCCGCCGCAGCGGGAGGATACAATGAGCAGTTCTTC.

The V call is TRBV7-2, the J call TRBJ2-1; D might be TRBD2 (6 bases). The CDR3 loop spans 15 amino acids. Germline lookup yields CDR1 SGHTA and CDR2 FQGNSA. The V end was cut by 5 bases, the J end by 1 base, with 12 bases between. The CDR3 loop reads CASSTGGQSYNEQFF. DNA of the CDR3: TGTGCCAGCAGCACCGGGGGTCAGTCCTACAATGAGCAGTTCTTC.

The gene calls are TRBV9 and TRBJ2-7, with TRBD2 matching over 11 bases. J was trimmed by 0 bases and V by 3 bases; bases with no gene match: 5. The CDR3 is 16 amino acids. Germline V gene data show CDR1 as SGDLS and CDR2 as YYNGEE. CDR3 DNA: TGTGCCAGCAGCGAGGGGACTAGCGGCAGCTCCTACGAGCAGTACTTC. Encoded protein: CASSEGTSGSSYEQYF.